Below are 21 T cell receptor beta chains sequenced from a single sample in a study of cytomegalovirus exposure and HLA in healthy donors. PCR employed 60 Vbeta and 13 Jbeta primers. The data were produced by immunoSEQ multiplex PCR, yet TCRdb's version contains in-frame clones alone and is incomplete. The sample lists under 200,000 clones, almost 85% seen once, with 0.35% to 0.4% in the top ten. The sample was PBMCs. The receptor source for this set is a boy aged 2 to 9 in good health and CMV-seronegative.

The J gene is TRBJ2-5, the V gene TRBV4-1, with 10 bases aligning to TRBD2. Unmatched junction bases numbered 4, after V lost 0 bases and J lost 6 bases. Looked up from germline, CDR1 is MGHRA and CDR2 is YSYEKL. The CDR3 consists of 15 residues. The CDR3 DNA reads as TGCGCCAGCAGCCAAGACGAACTAGCGGGAAAGACCCAGTACTTC. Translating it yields CASSQDELAGKTQYF.

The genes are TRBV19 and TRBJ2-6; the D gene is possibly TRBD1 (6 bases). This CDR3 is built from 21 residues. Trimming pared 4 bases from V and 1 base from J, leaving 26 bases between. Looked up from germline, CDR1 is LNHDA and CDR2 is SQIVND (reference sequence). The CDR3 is CASSTSRAGANLNSGANVLTF. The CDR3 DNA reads TGTGCCAGTAGTACCTCACGGGCAGGGGCCAACCTAAATTCTGGGGCCAACGTCCTGACTTTC.

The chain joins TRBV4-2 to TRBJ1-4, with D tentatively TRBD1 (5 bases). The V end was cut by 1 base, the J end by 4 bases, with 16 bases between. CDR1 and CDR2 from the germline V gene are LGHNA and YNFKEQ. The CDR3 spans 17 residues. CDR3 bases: TGTGCCAGCAGCCAAGGGACCCCCGGGAGGGGTAATGAAAAACTGTTTTTT. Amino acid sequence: CASSQGTPGRGNEKLFF.

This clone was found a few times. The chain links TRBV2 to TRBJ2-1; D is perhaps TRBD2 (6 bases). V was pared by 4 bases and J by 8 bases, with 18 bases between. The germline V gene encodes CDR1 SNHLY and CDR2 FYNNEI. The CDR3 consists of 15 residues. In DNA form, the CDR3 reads TGTGCCAGCAGTGGTCCGGGAGCGACGGGGGATGAGCAGTTCTTC. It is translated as CASSGPGATGDEQFF.

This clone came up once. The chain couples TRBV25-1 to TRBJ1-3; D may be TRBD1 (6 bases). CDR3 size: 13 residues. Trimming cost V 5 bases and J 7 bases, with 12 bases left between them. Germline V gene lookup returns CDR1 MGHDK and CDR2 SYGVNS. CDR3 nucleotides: TGTGCCAGCAGTTTATCCAGGGGTAACACCATATATTTT. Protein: CASSLSRGNTIYF.

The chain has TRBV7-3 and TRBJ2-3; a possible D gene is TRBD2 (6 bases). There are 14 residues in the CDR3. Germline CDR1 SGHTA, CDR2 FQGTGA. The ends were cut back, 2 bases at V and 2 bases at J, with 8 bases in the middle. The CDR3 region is CASSLAGHTDTQYF. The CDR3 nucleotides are TGTGCCAGCAGCTTAGCGGGGCACACAGATACGCAGTATTTT. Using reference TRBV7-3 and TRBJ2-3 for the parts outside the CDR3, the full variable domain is GAGVSQTPSNKVTEKGKYVELRCDPISGHTALYWYRQSLGQGPEFLIYFQGTGAADDSGLPNDRFFAVRPEGSVSTLKIQRTERGDSAVYLCASSLAGHTDTQYFGPGTRLTVL.

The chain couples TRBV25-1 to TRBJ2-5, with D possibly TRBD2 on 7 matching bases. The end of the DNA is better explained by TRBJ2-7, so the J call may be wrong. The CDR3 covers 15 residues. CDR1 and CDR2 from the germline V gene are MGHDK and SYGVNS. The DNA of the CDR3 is TGTGCCAGCGGGGGGGGGCAGGGCCATCCCTACGAGCAGTACTTC. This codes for CASGGGQGHPYEQYF.

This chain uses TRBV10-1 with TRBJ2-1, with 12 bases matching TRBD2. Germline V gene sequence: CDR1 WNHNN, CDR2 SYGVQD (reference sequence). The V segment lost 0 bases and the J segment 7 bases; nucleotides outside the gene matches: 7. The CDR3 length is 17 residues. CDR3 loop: CASSESGLAGYENEQFF. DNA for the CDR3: TGCGCCAGCAGTGAGTCAGGACTAGCGGGATATGAGAATGAGCAGTTCTTC.

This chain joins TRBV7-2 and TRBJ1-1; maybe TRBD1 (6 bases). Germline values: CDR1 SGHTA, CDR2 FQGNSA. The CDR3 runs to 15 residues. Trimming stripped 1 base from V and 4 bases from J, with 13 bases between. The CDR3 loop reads CASSLGRGGGTEAFF. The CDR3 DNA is TGTGCCAGCAGCTTAGGCAGGGGCGGAGGCACTGAAGCTTTCTTT.

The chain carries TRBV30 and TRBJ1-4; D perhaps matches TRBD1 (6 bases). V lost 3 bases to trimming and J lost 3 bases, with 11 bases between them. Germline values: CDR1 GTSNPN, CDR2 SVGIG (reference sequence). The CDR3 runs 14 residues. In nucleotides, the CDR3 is TGTGCCTGGAGGGCCAGGGGCTCTAATGAAAAACTGTTTTTT. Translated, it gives CAWRARGSNEKLFF.

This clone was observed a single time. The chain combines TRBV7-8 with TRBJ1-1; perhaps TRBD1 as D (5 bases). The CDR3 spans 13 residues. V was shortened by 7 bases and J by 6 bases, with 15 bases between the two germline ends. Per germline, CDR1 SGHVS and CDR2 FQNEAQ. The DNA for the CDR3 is TGTGCCAGCAAGATAATCGGGGGTCCTGAAGCTTTCTTT. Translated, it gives CASKIIGGPEAFF.

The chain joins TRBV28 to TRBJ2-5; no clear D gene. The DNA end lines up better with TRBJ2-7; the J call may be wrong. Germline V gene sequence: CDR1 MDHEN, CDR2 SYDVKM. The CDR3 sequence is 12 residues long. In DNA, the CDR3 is TGTGCCAGCAACGATGATCCCTACGAGCAGTACTTC. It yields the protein CASNDDPYEQYF.

CDR3 DNA sequence: TGCGCCAGCAGTCAAAAGTACTTCTTAGCGGGGAAGGTCCCCGGGGAGCTGTTTTTT. Amino acid sequence: CASSQKYFLAGKVPGELFF. The chain couples TRBV10-2 to TRBJ2-2; TRBD2 matches 8 bases. Germline trimming cut 5 bases from V and 6 bases from J; bases unmatched to any gene: 20. CDR1 is WSHSY and CDR2 is SAAADI in the germline V gene. This CDR3 has 19 amino acids.

The CDR3 DNA follows: TGTGCCAGCAGCCATACCATCAGGGGGGCTGAAAAACTGTTTTTT. Its protein is CASSHTIRGAEKLFF. The genes are TRBV9 and TRBJ1-4; 7 bases agree with TRBD1. Per the germline V gene, CDR1 is SGDLS and CDR2 is YYNGEE. Trimming removed 4 bases from V and 7 bases from J; junction bases left unmatched: 10. This CDR3 has 15 amino acids. Drawing the rest from reference TRBV9 and TRBJ1-4, the complete variable domain is DSGVTQTPKHLITATGQRVTLRCSPRSGDLSVYWYQQSLDQGLQFLIQYYNGEERAKGNILERFSAQQFPDLHSELNLSSLELGDSALYFCASSHTIRGAEKLFFGSGTQLSVL.

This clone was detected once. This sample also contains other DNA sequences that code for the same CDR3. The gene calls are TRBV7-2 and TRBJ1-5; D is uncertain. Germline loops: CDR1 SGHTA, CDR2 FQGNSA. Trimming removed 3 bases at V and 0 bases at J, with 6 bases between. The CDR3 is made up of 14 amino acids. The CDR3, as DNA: TGTGCCAGCAGCTTTCGGGGTAGCAATCAGCCCCAGCATTTT. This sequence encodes CASSFRGSNQPQHF. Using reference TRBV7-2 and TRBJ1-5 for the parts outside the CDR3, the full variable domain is GAGVSQSPSNKVTEKGKDVELRCDPISGHTALYWYRQSLGQGLEFLIYFQGNSAPDKSGLPSDRFSAERTGGSVSTLTIQRTQQEDSAVYLCASSFRGSNQPQHFGDGTRLSIL.

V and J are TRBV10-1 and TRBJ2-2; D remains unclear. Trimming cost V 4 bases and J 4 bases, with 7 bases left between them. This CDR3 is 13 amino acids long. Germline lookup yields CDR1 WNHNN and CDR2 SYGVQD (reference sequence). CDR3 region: CASSGALTGELFF. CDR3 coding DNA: TGCGCCAGCAGTGGCGCGCTCACCGGGGAGCTGTTTTTT.

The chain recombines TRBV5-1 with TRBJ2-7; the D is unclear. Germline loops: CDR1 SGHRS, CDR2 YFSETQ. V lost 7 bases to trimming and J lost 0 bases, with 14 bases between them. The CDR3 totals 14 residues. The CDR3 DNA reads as TGCGCCAGCGGTAGGCAGGCAGGCTCCTACGAGCAGTACTTC. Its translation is CASGRQAGSYEQYF. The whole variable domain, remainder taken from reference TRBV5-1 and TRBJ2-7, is KAGVTQTPRYLIKTRGQQVTLSCSPISGHRSVSWYQQTPGQGLQFLFEYFSETQRNKGNFPGRFSGRQFSNSRSEMNVSTLELGDSALYLCASGRQAGSYEQYFGPGTRLTVT.

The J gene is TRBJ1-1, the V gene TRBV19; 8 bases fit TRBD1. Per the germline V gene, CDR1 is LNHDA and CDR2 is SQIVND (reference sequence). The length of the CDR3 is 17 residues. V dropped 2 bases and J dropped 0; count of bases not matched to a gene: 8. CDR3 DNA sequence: TGTGCCAGTAGTATAAGGGGGACAGGCGCCATGAACACTGAAGCTTTCTTT. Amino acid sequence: CASSIRGTGAMNTEAFF.

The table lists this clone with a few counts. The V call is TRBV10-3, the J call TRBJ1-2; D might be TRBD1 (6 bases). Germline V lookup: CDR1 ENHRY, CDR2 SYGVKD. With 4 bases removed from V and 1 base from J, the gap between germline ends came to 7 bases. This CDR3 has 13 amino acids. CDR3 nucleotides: TGTGCCATCAGTGCGGACAGTAACTATGGCTACACCTTC. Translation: CAISADSNYGYTF.

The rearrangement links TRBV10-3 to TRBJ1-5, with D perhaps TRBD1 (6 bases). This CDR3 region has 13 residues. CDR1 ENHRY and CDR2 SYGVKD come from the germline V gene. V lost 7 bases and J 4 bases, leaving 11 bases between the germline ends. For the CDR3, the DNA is TGTGCCATCAACAGGGACGGGAATCAGCCCCAGCATTTT. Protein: CAINRDGNQPQHF.

DNA for the CDR3: TGTGCCAGCAGGCGGGACCGACCCTACGAGCAGTACTTC. It codes for CASRRDRPYEQYF. The chain has TRBV6-5 and TRBJ2-7; weak D call: TRBD2 (6 bases). CDR1 and CDR2 (germline): MNHEY, SVGAGI. With 6 bases removed from V and 2 bases from J, the gap between germline ends came to 11 bases. There are 13 residues in the CDR3.